This is a list of T cell receptor beta chains from one sample in a study of T cell responses to AZD1222 COVID-19 vaccine. The repertoire was sequenced with immunoSEQ multiplex PCR; TCRdb's copy has only in-frame clones and lacks some. The table includes about 130,000 clones, about 90% detected once. The source was peripheral blood, collected on day 0 of AZD1222 vaccination. All receptors derive from an adult in good health. Each CDR3 is given with its conserved first and last residue. The D gene is left open where the match is weak. Only some rows state a clone size, as once, few, many or a class for expanded clones.

V	size	D	J	DNA	CDR3
TRBV12-2	NA	NA	TRBJ2-3	TGTGCAAGTCGCTTACCGGGACTAGGACCCACAGATACGCAGTATTTT	CASRLPGLGPTDTQYF
TRBV5-1	NA	NA	TRBJ1-4	TGCGCCAGCAGCTTGGGTATCACGACTAATGAAAAACTGTTTTTT	CASSLGITTNEKLFF
TRBV5-4	NA	NA	TRBJ1-1	TGTGCCAGCAGCCCACAGACAGGCCTCATGAACACTGAAGCTTTCTTT	CASSPQTGLMNTEAFF
TRBV19	NA	TRBD1	TRBJ1-2	TGTGCCAGTAGTCGTGCGGGACAGGGGAAAGGAGGCTACACCTTC	CASSRAGQGKGGYTF
TRBV15	NA	NA	TRBJ1-6	TGTGCCACCAGCGCCCGCTCGGGCAGGGTTAATTCACCCCTCCACTTT	CATSARSGRVNSPLHF
TRBV19	NA	NA	TRBJ1-1	TGTGCCAGTTCCTCGGGATTGAACACTGAAGCTTTCTTT	CASSSGLNTEAFF
TRBV28	NA	NA	TRBJ1-1	TGTGCCAGCAGTTTATCCGACAGCACTGAAGCTTTCTTT	CASSLSDSTEAFF
TRBV18	NA	NA	TRBJ1-6	TGTGCCAGCTCGCCAAGAGGGGGTTCACCCCTCCACTTT	CASSPRGGSPLHF
TRBV7-2	NA	TRBD2	TRBJ2-7	TGTGCCAGCAGCTTAGCGGGACTAGCGTCGATCGAGCAGTACTTC	CASSLAGLASIEQYF
TRBV5-5	NA	NA	TRBJ2-5	TGTGCCAGCAGCTTTCAACAAGAGACCCAGTACTTC	CASSFQQETQYF
TRBV6-2/TRBV6-3	NA	TRBD1	TRBJ1-6	TGTGCCAGCAGTTATGAGGCGGACAGGGGAGGTTCACCCCTCCACTTT	CASSYEADRGGSPLHF
TRBV3-1/TRBV3-2	NA	TRBD1	TRBJ1-1	TGTGCCAGCAGCCAAGTCGGGACAGCCACTGAAGCTTTCTTT	CASSQVGTATEAFF
TRBV9	NA	NA	TRBJ1-5	TGTGCCAGCAGCGTCGGGGATTTCGCTCAGCCCCAGCATTTT	CASSVGDFAQPQHF
TRBV27	NA	NA	TRBJ1-1	TGTGCCAGCACTCCCAGTAGGATGAACACTGAAGCTTTCTTT	CASTPSRMNTEAFF
TRBV5-1	NA	NA	TRBJ1-1	TGCGCCAGCAGCTTGATCGCCAGCATGAACACTGAAGCTTTCTTT	CASSLIASMNTEAFF
TRBV5-1	NA	NA	TRBJ2-3	TGCGCCAGCAGTCGACTAGTCCCAGATACGCAGTATTTT	CASSRLVPDTQYF
TRBV7-9	few	TRBD2	TRBJ2-1	TGTGCCAGCAGCCCTAGCGGGAGAGAGGATGAGCAGTTCTTC	CASSPSGREDEQFF
TRBV24-1	NA	TRBD1	TRBJ2-2	TGTGCCACCAGTGACCCGGGACAGGGAAGGGGCGGGGAGCTGTTTTTT	CATSDPGQGRGGELFF
TRBV15	NA	TRBD1	TRBJ1-2	TGTGCCACCAGCAGAGATCTGGGACAGGCGAACTATGGCTACACCTTC	CATSRDLGQANYGYTF
TRBV19	NA	NA	TRBJ2-1	TGTGCCAGTAGTATTCCGCCCGCTTACAATGAGCAGTTCTTC	CASSIPPAYNEQFF
TRBV15	NA	NA	TRBJ1-3	TGTGCCACCAGCATGGGACAATTCTCTGGAAACACCATATATTTT	CATSMGQFSGNTIYF
TRBV28	once	TRBD2	TRBJ2-7	TGTGCCAGCAGCCCCATGATTCTAGCGGGAGGAGGGGGGAACGAGCAGTACTTC	CASSPMILAGGGGNEQYF
TRBV7-3	NA	NA	TRBJ1-2	TGTGCCAGCAGCTTGACGCACGTCTATGGCTACACCTTC	CASSLTHVYGYTF
TRBV5-1	NA	NA	TRBJ1-6	TGCGCCAGCAGCTTGGAAGGGCAGGGGCCCATTTCACCCCTCCACTTT	CASSLEGQGPISPLHF
TRBV7-9	NA	NA	TRBJ2-1	TGTGCCAGCAGCTTTGAGGGGGACATGCAGTTCTTC	CASSFEGDMQFF
TRBV10-3	NA	NA	TRBJ1-4	TGTGCCATTACGGGCAGGATAAATGAAAAACTGTTTTTT	CAITGRINEKLFF
TRBV29-1	NA	TRBD1	TRBJ1-2	TGCAGCGTTGGATCCGACAGGGCGGACTATGGCTACACCTTC	CSVGSDRADYGYTF
TRBV18	NA	NA	TRBJ2-2	TGTGCCAGCTCACTAGAGGGGGGGCCGAACACCGGGGAGCTGTTTTTT	CASSLEGGPNTGELFF
TRBV9	NA	NA	TRBJ1-6	TGTGCCAGCAGCGAGCGGAGAACGTTATTGGGTTCACCCCTCCACTTT	CASSERRTLLGSPLHF
TRBV5-5	NA	NA	TRBJ1-6	TGTGCCAGCAGCCTCGACTGGAATTCACCCCTCCACTTT	CASSLDWNSPLHF
TRBV28	once	TRBD2	TRBJ2-5	TGTGCCAGCAGTCCAGCCCTAGCGGGGGGGCTTGAGACCCAGTACTTC	CASSPALAGGLETQYF
TRBV25-1	NA	NA	TRBJ1-6	TGTGCCAGCAGTGGGCCCACCTTATATAATTCACCCCTCCACTTT	CASSGPTLYNSPLHF
TRBV3-1/TRBV3-2	once	TRBD1	TRBJ1-6	TGTGCCAGCAGCCAAGGGGGATGGAACAGGGGAAATTCACCCCTCCACTTT	CASSQGGWNRGNSPLHF
TRBV3-1/TRBV3-2	NA	TRBD1	TRBJ2-3	TGTGCCAGCAGCCTAAGCCCGGGACAGGGGGCGGCAGATACGCAGTATTTT	CASSLSPGQGAADTQYF
TRBV19	NA	NA	TRBJ1-2	TGTGCCAGTAGTCCCGGGGCGCGGAGCTATGGCTACACCTTC	CASSPGARSYGYTF
TRBV18	NA	NA	TRBJ2-3	TGTGCCAGCTACAATGGAGGAAGCACAGATACGCAGTATTTT	CASYNGGSTDTQYF
TRBV5-7	NA	NA	TRBJ1-2	TGTGCCAGCAGCTTAATGAATCGGAGGCCGGGCATGGATTGCTACACCTTC	CASSLMNRRPGMDCYTF
TRBV7-3	NA	NA	TRBJ2-5	TGTGCCAGCAGCCGGGACTACCAAGAGACCCAGTACTTC	CASSRDYQETQYF
TRBV6-5	once	NA	TRBJ1-5	TGTGCCAGCAGGGGGTTGGGGAGCAATCAGCCCCAGCATTTT	CASRGLGSNQPQHF
TRBV28	NA	TRBD1	TRBJ2-1	TGTGCCAGCACTTCCGCCGGGACAGGGGCATACAATGAGCAGTTCTTC	CASTSAGTGAYNEQFF
TRBV30	NA	TRBD1	TRBJ2-3	TGTGCCTGGAGTGTGGGGACAGCCCGGGATACGCAGTATTTT	CAWSVGTARDTQYF